Below are 26 T cell receptor beta chains sequenced from a single sample in a study of OX40 agonist ivuxolimab in advanced cancers. TCRdb's copy holds only in-frame clones and misses some; the assay was immunoSEQ multiplex PCR. Counted here are 100,000 to 120,000 clones, 75% to 95% occurring once; the ten biggest clones make up about 0.67%. The sequenced sample was CD4+ or CD8+ T cells sorted from blood, obtained in a trial of the OX40 agonist ivuxolimab. The receptor set was obtained from an adult with an advanced solid tumor such as melanoma, head and neck, liver or kidney cancer.

This chain links TRBV5-1 with TRBJ2-6; 9 nucleotides agree with TRBD1. Germline CDR1 reads SGHRS; CDR2 reads YFSETQ. With V trimmed by 1 base and J by 1 base, 3 bases remained unmatched. This CDR3 has 17 amino acids. The CDR3 protein is CASSLYGQGSGANVLTF. In DNA form, the CDR3 reads TGCGCCAGCAGCTTGTACGGACAGGGGTCTGGGGCCAACGTCCTGACTTTC.

The chain is built from TRBV6-1 and TRBJ1-4, with D tentatively TRBD1 (6 bases). The CDR3 is made up of 15 amino acids. Between the trimmed V and J ends, which lost 6 bases and 0 bases, there was a span of 11 bases. Germline V gene lookup returns CDR1 MNHNS and CDR2 SASEGT. The CDR3 reads CASRGAPATNEKLFF. In nucleotides, the CDR3 is TGTGCCAGCAGGGGGGCTCCAGCAACTAATGAAAAACTGTTTTTT.

The chain is built from TRBV4-1 and TRBJ2-1, with D possibly being TRBD2 (6 bases). The CDR3 totals 17 residues. Trimming took off 0 bases at V and 4 bases at J, with 16 bases between the two ends. In germline, CDR1 is MGHRA, CDR2 YSYEKL. CDR3 bases: TGCGCCAGCAGCCAAGATCTCGGGAGACAAGCTTACAATGAGCAGTTCTTC. Its translation is CASSQDLGRQAYNEQFF.

The rearrangement joins TRBV9 to TRBJ1-1; D possibly corresponds to TRBD1 (5 bases). CDR3 size: 13 residues. V gave up 0 bases and J gave up 5 bases, with 8 bases separating them. Germline CDR1 and CDR2: SGDLS and YYNGEE. This CDR3 is CASSVATATEAFF. The CDR3 nucleotides are TGTGCCAGCAGCGTAGCGACAGCGACTGAAGCTTTCTTT.

The chain has TRBV25-1 and TRBJ2-6, with TRBD1 identical over 7 bases. Trimming at V came to 5 bases and at J to 0 bases, leaving 1 base not matched to a gene. Looked up from germline, CDR1 is MGHDK and CDR2 is SYGVNS. The CDR3 runs 15 residues. As DNA, the CDR3 is TGTGCCAGCAGTCGACAGGGCTCTGGGGCCAACGTCCTGACTTTC. It translates to CASSRQGSGANVLTF.

The chain carries TRBV2 and TRBJ2-3, with 13 nucleotides matching TRBD2. CDR3 size: 18 residues. Germline loops: CDR1 SNHLY, CDR2 FYNNEI. J was trimmed by 2 bases and V by 6 bases; bases with no gene match: 11. The CDR3 coding sequence is TGTGCCAGCAGCCTCAGAAGGGGACTAGCGGGATTCACAGATACGCAGTATTTT. It yields the protein CASSLRRGLAGFTDTQYF.

The V and J genes are TRBV19 and TRBJ1-2; TRBD1 matches at 8 bases. From germline, CDR1 is LNHDA and CDR2 SQIVND (reference sequence). CDR3 length equals 14 residues. With 5 bases clipped from V and 4 bases from J, the junction kept 6 bases outside the gene matches. Here the CDR3 DNA reads TGTGCCAGTAGTCCTCGCGACAGGGGCTATGGCTACACCTTC. Amino acid sequence: CASSPRDRGYGYTF.

This chain uses TRBV4-1 with TRBJ2-3, with TRBD2 as a possible D gene (6 bases). This CDR3 comprises 15 residues. Germline CDR1 is MGHRA and CDR2 is YSYEKL. V was cut by 5 bases and J by 5 bases, with 17 bases left in between. CDR3 loop: CASSSRGVAEDTQYF. CDR3 sequence (DNA): TGCGCCAGCAGCTCCCGGGGCGTAGCGGAAGATACGCAGTATTTT.

The chain has TRBV13 and TRBJ2-5; TRBD2 matches at 16 bases. Unmatched junction bases numbered 7, after V lost 0 bases and J lost 0 bases. This CDR3 is 20 amino acids long. CDR1 PRHDT and CDR2 FYEKMQ come from the germline V gene (reference sequence). This chain's CDR3 is CASSLGPGLAGGPYQETQYF. The CDR3 DNA follows: TGTGCCAGCAGCTTAGGGCCGGGACTAGCGGGAGGGCCGTACCAAGAGACCCAGTACTTC.

There are a few counts of this clone. The chain employs TRBV6-4 and TRBJ2-2; 9 nucleotides line up with TRBD1. The V gene end was trimmed by 3 bases and the J gene end by 6 bases; junction bases not matched to a gene: 2. This CDR3 is 14 amino acids long. From germline, CDR1 is MRHNA and CDR2 SNTAGT. The CDR3 sequence is CASSETGGPGELFF. CDR3 nucleotides: TGTGCCAGCAGTGAAACAGGGGGCCCCGGGGAGCTGTTTTTT.

This clone was observed a handful of times. The rearrangement joins TRBV5-1 to TRBJ1-1, with D perhaps TRBD1 (5 bases). V was clipped by 1 base and J by 3 bases, with 10 bases between them. Germline values: CDR1 SGHRS, CDR2 YFSETQ. The CDR3 sequence is 14 residues long. As DNA, the CDR3 is TGCGCCAGCAGCTTGTATCCGGGGGACACTGAAGCTTTCTTT. Amino acid sequence: CASSLYPGDTEAFF. The entire variable domain, with the rest obtained from reference TRBV5-1 and TRBJ1-1, is as follows: KAGVTQTPRYLIKTRGQQVTLSCSPISGHRSVSWYQQTPGQGLQFLFEYFSETQRNKGNFPGRFSGRQFSNSRSEMNVSTLELGDSALYLCASSLYPGDTEAFFGQGTRLTVV.

This chain uses TRBV6-1 with TRBJ1-5, with TRBD1 matching over 10 bases. Germline loops: CDR1 MNHNS, CDR2 SASEGT. Trimming removed 7 bases from V and 7 bases from J; junction bases left unmatched: 10. The CDR3 extends over 15 amino acids. The CDR3 DNA is TGTGCCAGCAATAGACAGGGGGCTCGATCGCAGCCCCAGCATTTT. Translated, it gives CASNRQGARSQPQHF.

The rearrangement joins TRBV7-2 to TRBJ2-7, with TRBD2 identical over 9 bases. In germline, CDR1 is SGHTA, CDR2 FQGNSA. The CDR3 is 15 amino acids. Trimming removed 7 bases from V and 3 bases from J; junction bases left unmatched: 10. CDR3 residues: CASTLGLAGYYEQYF. DNA for the CDR3: TGTGCCAGCACTCTTGGGCTAGCGGGGTACTACGAGCAGTACTTC.

This chain uses TRBV9 with TRBJ1-1; no definite D call. Trimming took 0 bases from V and 1 from J, leaving 10 bases between them. This CDR3 is 15 amino acids long. From germline, CDR1 is SGDLS and CDR2 YYNGEE. The CDR3, as DNA: TGTGCCAGCAGCGTAGAAGGGTGGACGAACACTGAAGCTTTCTTT. It yields the protein CASSVEGWTNTEAFF.

CDR3 nucleotides: TGTGCCAGTAGTATAGGACAGGGCACTAGCACAGATACGCAGTATTTT. This gives the protein CASSIGQGTSTDTQYF. The chain uses TRBV19 and TRBJ2-3, with 7 bases that match TRBD1. V shed 1 base, J shed 0 bases, and the junction held 4 bases outside the gene matches. The CDR3 sequence is 16 residues long. Germline CDR1 reads LNHDA; CDR2 reads SQIVND (reference sequence).

This sequence joins TRBV19 and TRBJ1-5; 7 nucleotides match TRBD1. Germline V gene sequence: CDR1 LNHDA, CDR2 SQIVND (reference sequence). The CDR3 runs to 15 residues. J was trimmed by 2 bases and V by 6 bases; bases with no gene match: 7. CDR3 amino acids: CASRTGNIGNQPQHF. In DNA form, the CDR3 reads TGTGCCAGTAGGACAGGGAATATAGGCAATCAGCCCCAGCATTTT.

The V gene is TRBV18, the J gene TRBJ2-2; tentatively, D is TRBD1 or TRBD2 (5 bases each). Germline assignment: CDR1 KGHSH and CDR2 LQKENI. V gave up 6 bases and J gave up 6 bases, with 11 bases separating them. This CDR3 has 13 residues. Written as DNA, the CDR3 is TGTGCCAGCTCGCCTGGGACCTCCGGGGAGCTGTTTTTT. It yields the protein CASSPGTSGELFF.

The genes are TRBV7-2 and TRBJ1-6; D is ambiguous. V dropped 4 bases and J dropped 0 bases, with 13 bases sitting between them. This CDR3 is 17 amino acids long. Germline CDR1 reads SGHTA; CDR2 reads FQGNSA. As DNA, the CDR3 is TGTGCCAGCAGCTCAGCCTCCCTCAGCTCCTATAATTCACCCCTCCACTTT. Amino acids: CASSSASLSSYNSPLHF.

This clone was detected once. This chain uses TRBV11-1 with TRBJ1-5, with D tentatively TRBD1 (6 bases). V gave up 1 base and J gave up 5 bases, with 12 bases separating them. Germline V gene lookup returns CDR1 SGHAT and CDR2 FQDESV (reference sequence). The CDR3 is 15 residues long. DNA of the CDR3: TGTGCCAGCAGCTTAGGCGGCAGGGGTGATCAGCCCCAGCATTTT. It is translated as CASSLGGRGDQPQHF.

This chain uses TRBV6-1 with TRBJ1-1; D call uncertain. Deletions cut 7 bases from V and 5 bases from J, with 11 bases between. Germline loops: CDR1 MNHNS, CDR2 SASEGT. The CDR3 is made up of 12 amino acids. The CDR3 nucleotides are TGTGCCAGCAACGGGGATGGGACTGAAGCTTTCTTT. Translation gives CASNGDGTEAFF.

The rearrangement joins TRBV19 to TRBJ2-7; 7 nucleotides agree with TRBD2. V lost 2 bases, J lost 5 bases, and 9 bases stayed unmatched. This CDR3 region has 15 residues. The germline CDR1 and CDR2 sequences are LNHDA and SQIVND (reference sequence). This chain's CDR3 is CASSISPREFNEQYF. In nucleotides, the CDR3 is TGTGCCAGTAGTATAAGCCCGCGGGAGTTCAACGAGCAGTACTTC.

This clone has a handful of counts. The chain has TRBV6-1 and TRBJ2-5; TRBD1 agrees at 8 bases. V lost 8 bases and J lost 5; bases outside the gene matches: 7. This CDR3 has 13 residues. The germline gives CDR1 MNHNS, CDR2 SASEGT. The CDR3 bases are TGTGCCAGCCAGGGCACAGGGGGGGAGACCCAGTACTTC. Protein sequence: CASQGTGGETQYF.

The chain uses TRBV6-5 and TRBJ2-3, with a possible D match to TRBD1 (5 bases). Trimming removed 4 bases from V and 0 bases from J, with 11 bases in between. The CDR3 consists of 15 residues. Germline V gene lookup returns CDR1 MNHEY and CDR2 SVGAGI. For the CDR3, the DNA is TGTGCCAGCAGTTCATTAGGGGCTAGCACAGATACGCAGTATTTT. This encodes CASSSLGASTDTQYF.

This chain links TRBV19 with TRBJ2-2, with D hard to call. V lost 3 bases to trimming and J lost 4 bases, with 9 bases between them. This CDR3 spans 14 amino acids. Germline V CDR1 and CDR2: LNHDA, SQIVND (reference sequence). The CDR3 loop is CASSIVRITGELFF. Here the CDR3 DNA reads TGTGCCAGTAGTATTGTTAGAATCACCGGGGAGCTGTTTTTT. The whole variable domain, remainder taken from reference TRBV19 and TRBJ2-2, is DGGITQSPKYLFRKEGQNVTLSCEQNLNHDAMYWYRQDPGQGLRLIYYSQIVNDFQKGDIAEGYSVSREKKESFPLTVTSAQKNPTAFYLCASSIVRITGELFFGEGSRLTVL.

The chain has TRBV25-1 and TRBJ2-5; D may correspond to TRBD1 or TRBD2 (6 bases each). The CDR3 is 16 amino acids. Between the trimmed V and J ends, which lost 7 bases and 1 base, there was a span of 19 bases. CDR1 is MGHDK, CDR2 SYGVNS, per germline. CDR3 loop: CASTLTVGGFQETQYF. In DNA form, the CDR3 reads TGTGCCAGCACCCTTACCGTAGGGGGGTTCCAAGAGACCCAGTACTTC.

V is TRBV5-4 and J is TRBJ2-3, with a weak D call TRBD1 (5 bases). The germline V gene encodes CDR1 SGHNT and CDR2 YYREEE (reference sequence). The V end lost 9 bases, the J end lost 1 base, and 12 bases lay between the germline ends. The CDR3 covers 13 residues. CDR3 nucleotide sequence: TGTGCCACCCAAAAGACAGGCACAGATACGCAGTATTTT. Translation gives CATQKTGTDTQYF.